This T cell receptor (beta chain) comes out of a study of CD8+ T cells in alopecia areata. This clone was seen only once. This CDR3 comprises 16 residues. V shed 0 bases and J 9 bases; nucleotides not matched to a gene: 4. Per the germline V gene, CDR1 is LNHNV and CDR2 is YYDKDF (reference sequence). Reverse transcription of extracted RNA yielded cDNA, which provided the sequencing template. Assay used: immunoSEQ multiplex PCR; TCRdb lists only in-frame clones, some missing. The repertoire holds around 140,000 clones, around 87% seen once, with around 15% in the top ten. The receptor was isolated from a human donor with alopecia areata. The rearrangement joins TRBV15 to TRBJ2-1, with 14 bases that match TRBD2. Material: CD8+ T cells sorted from blood, obtained at week 0. The CDR3 loop reads CATSREGLAGAGEQFF. As DNA, the CDR3 is TGTGCCACCAGCAGAGAGGGACTAGCGGGGGCGGGTGAGCAGTTCTTC.